Shown below are 17 T cell receptor beta chains from a single sample sequenced in a study of blood T cell repertoires in COVID-19. TCRdb's table, derived via immunoSEQ multiplex PCR, lists solely in-frame clones and lacks some. The sample records around 200,000 clones, around 82% being singletons. Sequencing was performed on peripheral blood. Every receptor here comes from an elderly woman with acute or convalescent COVID-19.

The chain has TRBV4-1 and TRBJ1-6; 7 bases are shared with TRBD1. Germline values: CDR1 MGHRA, CDR2 YSYEKL. The length of the CDR3 is 15 residues. The J segment lost 5 bases and the V segment lost 4 bases, leaving 5 bases of the junction unmatched. Here the CDR3 reads CASSPRDRDNSPLHF. The DNA for the CDR3 is TGCGCCAGCAGCCCCCGGGACAGAGATAATTCACCCCTCCACTTT.

The chain combines TRBV11-2 with TRBJ2-7; a weak D match, TRBD1 (6 bases). CDR1 is SGHAT and CDR2 is FQNNGV in the germline V gene. This CDR3 is 12 amino acids long. The ends were cut back, 4 bases at V and 3 bases at J, with 7 bases in the middle. CDR3 in DNA: TGTGCCAGCAGCTCACAGGGCTACGAGCAGTACTTC. It encodes CASSSQGYEQYF.

The chain carries TRBV7-2 and TRBJ2-7; 7 bases fit TRBD2. From germline, CDR1 is SGHTA and CDR2 FQGNSA. Losses at the gene ends were 4 bases for V and 4 bases for J; bases not matched to a gene: 10. This CDR3 is 15 amino acids long. CDR3 DNA sequence: TGTGCCAGCAGCTCAAGAGCGGGGCCGCTGTACGAGCAGTACTTC. Residues: CASSSRAGPLYEQYF.

V and J are TRBV6-5 and TRBJ1-5, with 7 bases identical to TRBD1. The CDR3 length is 15 residues. J was trimmed by 3 bases and V by 8 bases; bases with no gene match: 10. The germline gives CDR1 MNHEY, CDR2 SVGAGI. Here the CDR3 reads CASGQEGADNQPQHF. CDR3 nucleotide sequence: TGTGCCAGCGGCCAAGAGGGGGCGGACAATCAGCCCCAGCATTTT.

Written as DNA, the CDR3 is TGTGCTAGTGGTCCCAGAGGACAGCTCTCTGGAAACACCATATATTTT. Translating it yields CASGPRGQLSGNTIYF. V and J are TRBV12-5 and TRBJ1-3; the D gene is possibly TRBD1 (6 bases). The germline gives CDR1 LGHNT, CDR2 FRNRAP. V lost 5 bases, J lost 0 bases, and 14 bases lay in between. This CDR3 is built from 16 residues.

Only one count was recorded for this clone. This chain joins TRBV5-4 and TRBJ2-6; D is uncertain. In germline, CDR1 is SGHNT, CDR2 YYREEE (reference sequence). The V and J ends lost 3 bases and 0 bases respectively, with 10 bases between them. This CDR3 is built from 16 residues. In DNA form, the CDR3 reads TGTGCCAGCAGCTCGTTCAGAGGCTCTGGGGCCAACGTCCTGACTTTC. Translated: CASSSFRGSGANVLTF.

J is TRBJ1-6 and V is TRBV11-2; no firm D call. Trimming left V 0 bases short and J 5 bases short, with 8 bases between. Germline CDR1 and CDR2: SGHAT and FQNNGV. This CDR3 is 15 amino acids long. Written as DNA, the CDR3 is TGTGCCAGCAGCTTAGAGCCGGGGAATAATTCACCCCTCCACTTT. Protein product: CASSLEPGNNSPLHF.

This clone has only a few counts. V and J are TRBV9 and TRBJ1-1, with unresolved D. Germline V gene data show CDR1 as SGDLS and CDR2 as YYNGEE. Trimming cost V 2 bases and J 0 bases, with 5 bases left between them. The CDR3 consists of 13 residues. Here the CDR3 DNA reads TGTGCCAGCAGCGTTCAGGTGAACACTGAAGCTTTCTTT. Protein: CASSVQVNTEAFF.

The CDR3 region has the DNA TGCGCCAGCAGGCCCAGGCTGGGCGGGGGCGTTACACCCGGGGAGCTGTTTTTT. Its translation is CASRPRLGGGVTPGELFF. This chain joins TRBV5-1 and TRBJ2-2; TRBD2 might be the D (7 bases). Germline CDR1 and CDR2: SGHRS and YFSETQ. Trimming cost V 5 bases and J 6 bases, with 26 bases left between them. The CDR3 runs to 18 residues.

The chain links TRBV19 to TRBJ2-6, with D perhaps TRBD2 (5 bases). The V end was cut by 3 bases, the J end by 1 base, with 7 bases between. There are 15 residues in the CDR3. Germline V gene sequence: CDR1 LNHDA, CDR2 SQIVND (reference sequence). The DNA for the CDR3 is TGTGCCAGTAGTATGGCGGGTTCTGGGGCCAACGTCCTGACTTTC. Encoded protein: CASSMAGSGANVLTF.

The genes are TRBV7-3 and TRBJ1-1; TRBD1 matches 7 bases. This CDR3 region has 14 residues. V lost 0 bases to trimming and J lost 6 bases; unmatched junction nucleotides: 4. Per germline, CDR1 SGHTA and CDR2 FQGTGA. CDR3 sequence (DNA): TGTGCCAGCAGCTTAACGACCCAGGGGGCTGAAGCTTTCTTT. Residues: CASSLTTQGAEAFF.

The J gene is TRBJ2-1, the V gene TRBV18, with D possibly TRBD2 on 5 matching bases. Trimming took off 8 bases at V and 5 bases at J, with 13 bases between the two ends. The CDR3 extends over 13 amino acids. CDR1 and CDR2 from the germline V gene are KGHSH and LQKENI. In nucleotides, the CDR3 is TGTGCCAGCACCCTAGGACTGAACAATGAGCAGTTCTTC. Protein sequence: CASTLGLNNEQFF.

The gene calls are TRBV6-5 and TRBJ1-6; 9 bases are a match to TRBD1. The CDR3 runs to 16 residues. After removal of 2 bases from V and 4 bases from J, the junction contained 3 bases not matched to a gene. Germline lookup yields CDR1 MNHEY and CDR2 SVGAGI. CDR3 loop: CASSYRTGVYNSPLHF. CDR3 in DNA: TGTGCCAGCAGTTACAGGACAGGGGTGTATAATTCACCCCTCCACTTT.

The V gene is TRBV5-1, the J gene TRBJ1-1, with 10 bases that match TRBD1. The germline V gene has CDR1 SGHRS and CDR2 YFSETQ. V lost 2 bases and J lost 5; bases outside the gene matches: 6. CDR3 length: 15 amino acids. The CDR3 DNA sequence: TGCGCCAGCAGCTTTTCTGGGACAGGGGCGACTGAAGCTTTCTTT. Protein product: CASSFSGTGATEAFF.

The gene calls are TRBV5-6 and TRBJ1-2; 9 bases agree with TRBD1. J gave up 10 bases and V 1 base, and 5 bases lay outside the gene matches. The CDR3 runs 13 residues. Germline CDR1 and CDR2: SGHDT and YYEEEE. The CDR3: CASSLTGQGYYTF. The CDR3 DNA sequence: TGTGCCAGCAGCTTGACTGGACAGGGGTACTACACCTTC. Using reference TRBV5-6 and TRBJ1-2 for the parts outside the CDR3, the full variable domain is DAGVTQSPTHLIKTRGQQVTLRCSPKSGHDTVSWYQQALGQGPQFIFQYYEEEERQRGNFPDRFSGHQFPNYSSELNVNALLLGDSALYLCASSLTGQGYYTFGSGTRLTVV.

The chain combines TRBV6-5 with TRBJ1-2; 9 bases agree with TRBD1. Germline-derived CDR1 and CDR2 are MNHEY and SVGAGI. The V segment lost 5 bases and the J segment 7 bases; nucleotides outside the gene matches: 11. The CDR3 has 15 residues. The CDR3 coding sequence is TGTGCCAGCAGTCAGACCGGGACAGGGAATGCTGGCTACACCTTC. This codes for CASSQTGTGNAGYTF.

The V call is TRBV27, the J call TRBJ2-2, with D tentatively TRBD2 (7 bases). Trimming took off 3 bases at V and 0 bases at J, with 11 bases between the two ends. Germline V gene lookup returns CDR1 MNHEY and CDR2 SMNVEV (reference sequence). This CDR3 region has 16 residues. In DNA form, the CDR3 reads TGTGCCAGCAGTTTTAGGGGGGGAGCGAACACCGGGGAGCTGTTTTTT. Amino acid sequence: CASSFRGGANTGELFF.